This TCR beta chain was identified in a study of radiation and T cells in renal cell carcinoma. Overall study results and limits: In blood, top tumor clones expanded by 2 weeks, shrinking by 4. Pretreatment tumor biopsies were lacking, so baseline clonotypes are unknown.

The CDR3 consists of 13 residues. The germline V gene has CDR1 SEHNR and CDR2 FQNEAQ (reference sequence). Losses at the gene ends were 5 bases for V and 4 bases for J; bases not matched to a gene: 4. Generated by immunoSEQ multiplex PCR, the TCRdb table keeps only in-frame clones and is missing some. The table has more than 75,000 clones, over 75% seen once. Time point noted: baseline pretreatment blood. The treatment denotes: 15 Gy SBRT to primary tumor, nephrectomy 4 weeks later. After SBRT, blood was collected at 2 and 4 weeks, plus baseline. Concerning this clone itself: What it binds is not known.

Material: blood, obtained from a patient whose treatment included radiotherapy and nephrectomy. The receptor was isolated from a man aged 60-69 years with renal cell carcinoma. The chain employs TRBV7-9 and TRBJ1-1, with 7 bases lining up with TRBD1. CDR3 protein: CASSVGTATEAFF. CDR3 DNA sequence: TGTGCCAGCAGCGTCGGGACAGCCACTGAAGCTTTCTTT.